The entry that follows covers one T cell receptor beta chain sequence. Its antigen is undetermined. Whereas donors were nominally healthy upon sampling, unrecorded immune exposures were probable. These data are taken from a study of cytomegalovirus exposure and HLA in healthy donors. The overall study: Membership in the Caucasian-associated ancestry cluster was found for 81% of a few hundred genotyped donors. Study outcomes and limitations: Earlier analysis yielded a pattern in which most TCR beta V segments were productive about 90% or about 30% of the time. The classifier reportedly diagnosed cytomegalovirus status with high specificity and sensitivity.

PCR employed 60 Vbeta and 13 Jbeta primers. Profiled with immunoSEQ multiplex PCR; TCRdb holds only in-frame clones, not every one. Here the sample spans under 70,000 clones, roughly 88% being singletons. The source of this sequence is a woman aged 25-40 years in good health and CMV-seronegative. The sample comprised PBMCs.

The CDR3 reads CASSVRGLYNEQFF. The CDR3 nucleotides read TGTGCCAGCAGCGTCAGGGGCCTATACAATGAGCAGTTCTTC. The chain carries TRBV5-5 and TRBJ2-1, with a tentative D call TRBD1 (6 bases). Trimming took 4 bases from V and 4 from J, leaving 12 bases between them. Germline lookup yields CDR1 SGHKS and CDR2 YYEKEE (reference sequence). The CDR3 sequence is 14 residues long.